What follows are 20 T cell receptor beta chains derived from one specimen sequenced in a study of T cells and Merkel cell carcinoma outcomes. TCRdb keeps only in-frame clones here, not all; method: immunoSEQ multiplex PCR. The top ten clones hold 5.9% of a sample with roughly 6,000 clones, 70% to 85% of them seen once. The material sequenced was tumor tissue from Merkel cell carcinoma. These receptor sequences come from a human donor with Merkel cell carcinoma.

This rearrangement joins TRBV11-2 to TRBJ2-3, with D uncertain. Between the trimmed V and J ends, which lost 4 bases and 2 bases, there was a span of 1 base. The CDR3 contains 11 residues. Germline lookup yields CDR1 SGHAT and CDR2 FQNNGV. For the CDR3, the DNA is TGTGCCAGCAGCTCCACAGATACGCAGTATTTT. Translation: CASSSTDTQYF. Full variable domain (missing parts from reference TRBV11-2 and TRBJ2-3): EAGVAQSPRYKIIEKRQSVAFWCNPISGHATLYWYQQILGQGPKLLIQFQNNGVVDDSQLPKDRFSAERLKGVDSTLKIQPAKLEDSAVYLCASSSTDTQYFGPGTRLTVL.

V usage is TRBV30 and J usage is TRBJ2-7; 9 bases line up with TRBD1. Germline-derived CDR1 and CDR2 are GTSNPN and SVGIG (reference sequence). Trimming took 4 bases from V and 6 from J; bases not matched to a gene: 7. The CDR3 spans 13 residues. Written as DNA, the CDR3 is TGTGCCTGGACCGTTGGGACAGGGCGCGAGCAGTACTTC. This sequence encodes CAWTVGTGREQYF.

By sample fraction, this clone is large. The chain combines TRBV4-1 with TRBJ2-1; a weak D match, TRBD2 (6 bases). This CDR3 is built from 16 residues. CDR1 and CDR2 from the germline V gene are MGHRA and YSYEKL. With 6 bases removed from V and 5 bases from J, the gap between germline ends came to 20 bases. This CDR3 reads CASSLGGRRINNEQFF. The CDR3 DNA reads TGCGCCAGCAGTCTCGGAGGGAGGCGAATTAACAATGAGCAGTTCTTC.

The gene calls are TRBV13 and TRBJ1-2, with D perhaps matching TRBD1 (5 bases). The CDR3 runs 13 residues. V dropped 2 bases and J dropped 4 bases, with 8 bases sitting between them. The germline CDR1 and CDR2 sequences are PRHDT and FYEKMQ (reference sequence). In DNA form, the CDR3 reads TGTGCCAGCAGCTTAACAGGTACCTATGGCTACACCTTC. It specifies CASSLTGTYGYTF.

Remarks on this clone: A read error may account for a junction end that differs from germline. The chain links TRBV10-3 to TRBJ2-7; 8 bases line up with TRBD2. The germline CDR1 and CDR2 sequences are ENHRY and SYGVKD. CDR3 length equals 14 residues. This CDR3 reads CASNPSGPPYEQYF. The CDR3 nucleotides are TGTGCCTCGAATCCTAGCGGGCCACCCTACGAGCAGTATTTC.

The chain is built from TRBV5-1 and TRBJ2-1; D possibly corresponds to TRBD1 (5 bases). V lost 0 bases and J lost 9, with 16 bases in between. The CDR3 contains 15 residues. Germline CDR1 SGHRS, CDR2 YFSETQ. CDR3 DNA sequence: TGCGCCAGCAGCTTGGGGCCCAGAATTAGGGGTGAGCAGTTCTTC. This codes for CASSLGPRIRGEQFF.

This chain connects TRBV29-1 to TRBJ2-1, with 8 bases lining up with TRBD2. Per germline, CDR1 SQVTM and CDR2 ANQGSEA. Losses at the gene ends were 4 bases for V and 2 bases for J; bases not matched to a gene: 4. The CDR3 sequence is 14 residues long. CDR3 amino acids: CSVGTGRAYNEQFF. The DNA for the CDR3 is TGCAGCGTTGGCACCGGGAGGGCCTACAATGAGCAGTTCTTC.

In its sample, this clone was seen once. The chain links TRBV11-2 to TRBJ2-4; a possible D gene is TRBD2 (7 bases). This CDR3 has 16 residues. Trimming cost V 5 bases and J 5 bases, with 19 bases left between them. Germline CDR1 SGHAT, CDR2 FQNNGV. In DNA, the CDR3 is TGTGCCAGCAGCCAGTACCCCACGGGGGGCGAAAACATTCAGTACTTC. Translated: CASSQYPTGGENIQYF.

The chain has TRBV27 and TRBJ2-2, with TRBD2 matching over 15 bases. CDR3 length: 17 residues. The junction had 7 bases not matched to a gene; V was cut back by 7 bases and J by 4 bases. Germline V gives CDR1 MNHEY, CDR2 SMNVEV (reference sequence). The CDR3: CASTPGLAGGSTGELFF. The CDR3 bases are TGTGCCAGCACCCCGGGACTAGCGGGAGGTAGCACCGGGGAGCTGTTTTTT.

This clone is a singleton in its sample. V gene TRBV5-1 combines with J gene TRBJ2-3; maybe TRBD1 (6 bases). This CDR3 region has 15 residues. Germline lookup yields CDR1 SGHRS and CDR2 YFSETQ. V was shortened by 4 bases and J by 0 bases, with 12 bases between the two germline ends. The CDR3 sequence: CASSPGQFSTDTQYF. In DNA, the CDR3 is TGCGCCAGCAGCCCTGGACAGTTTAGCACAGATACGCAGTATTTT.

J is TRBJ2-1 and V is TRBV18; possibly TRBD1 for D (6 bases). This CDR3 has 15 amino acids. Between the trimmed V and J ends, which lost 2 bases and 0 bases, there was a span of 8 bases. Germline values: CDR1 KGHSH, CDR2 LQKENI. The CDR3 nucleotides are TGTGCCAGCTCACCAACAGGGAGCTCCTACAATGAGCAGTTCTTC. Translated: CASSPTGSSYNEQFF.

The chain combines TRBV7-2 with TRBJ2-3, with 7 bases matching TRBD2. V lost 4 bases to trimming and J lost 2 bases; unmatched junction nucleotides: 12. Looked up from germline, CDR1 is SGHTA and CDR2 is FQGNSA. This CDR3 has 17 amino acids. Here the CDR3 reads CASSSLSGRGYTDTQYF. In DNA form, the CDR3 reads TGTGCCAGCAGCTCTCTTTCCGGGCGGGGGTACACAGATACGCAGTATTTT.

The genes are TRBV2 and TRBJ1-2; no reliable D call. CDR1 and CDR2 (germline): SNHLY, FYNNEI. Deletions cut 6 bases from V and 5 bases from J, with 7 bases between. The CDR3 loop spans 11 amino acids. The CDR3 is CASSQTYGYTF. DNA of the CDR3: TGTGCCAGCAGCCAGACATATGGCTACACCTTC.

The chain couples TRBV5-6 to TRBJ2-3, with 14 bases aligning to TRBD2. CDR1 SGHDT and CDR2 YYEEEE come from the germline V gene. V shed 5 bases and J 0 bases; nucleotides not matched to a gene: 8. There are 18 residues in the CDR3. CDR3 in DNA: TGTGCCAGCAGTCGGACTAGCGGGAGGCAGGGGAGCACAGATACGCAGTATTTT. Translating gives CASSRTSGRQGSTDTQYF.

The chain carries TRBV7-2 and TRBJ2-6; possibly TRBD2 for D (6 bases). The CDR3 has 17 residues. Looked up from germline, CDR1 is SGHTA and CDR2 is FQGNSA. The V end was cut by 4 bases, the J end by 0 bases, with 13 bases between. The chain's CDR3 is CASSSGPGDSGANVLTF. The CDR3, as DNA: TGTGCCAGCAGCTCGGGGCCGGGGGACTCTGGGGCCAACGTCCTGACTTTC.

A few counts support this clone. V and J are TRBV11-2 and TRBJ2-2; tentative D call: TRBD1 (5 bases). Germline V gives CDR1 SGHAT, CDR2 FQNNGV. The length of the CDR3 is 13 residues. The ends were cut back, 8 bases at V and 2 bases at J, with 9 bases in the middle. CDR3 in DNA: TGTGCCAGCTTGCAGGGCAACACCGGGGAGCTGTTTTTT. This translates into CASLQGNTGELFF.

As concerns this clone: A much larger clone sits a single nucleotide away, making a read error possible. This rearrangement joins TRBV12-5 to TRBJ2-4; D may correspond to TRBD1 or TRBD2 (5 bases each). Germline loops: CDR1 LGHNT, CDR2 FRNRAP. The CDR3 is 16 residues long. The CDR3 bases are TGTACTAGTGGTTTGCCGCAGGGTTCATCCAAAAACATTCAGTACTTC. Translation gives CTSGLPQGSSKNIQYF.

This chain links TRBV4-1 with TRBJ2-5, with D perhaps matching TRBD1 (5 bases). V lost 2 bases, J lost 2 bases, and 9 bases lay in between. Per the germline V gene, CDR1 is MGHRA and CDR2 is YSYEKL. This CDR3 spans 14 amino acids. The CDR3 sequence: CASSQRDRQETQYF. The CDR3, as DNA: TGCGCCAGCAGCCAACGAGACAGACAAGAGACCCAGTACTTC.

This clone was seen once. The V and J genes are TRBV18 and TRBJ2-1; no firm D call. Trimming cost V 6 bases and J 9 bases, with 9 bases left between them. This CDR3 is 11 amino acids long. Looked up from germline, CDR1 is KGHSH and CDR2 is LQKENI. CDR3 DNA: TGTGCCAGCTCTCTCAGTGGTGAGCAGTTCTTC. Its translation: CASSLSGEQFF.

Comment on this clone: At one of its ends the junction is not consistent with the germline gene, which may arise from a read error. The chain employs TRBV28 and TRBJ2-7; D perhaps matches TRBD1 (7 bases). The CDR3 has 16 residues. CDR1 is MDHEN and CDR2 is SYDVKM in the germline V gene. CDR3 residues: CTSKGPVQGGPYEQYF. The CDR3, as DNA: TGTACCAGCAAGGGGCCCGTCCAGGGGGGCCCCTACGAGCAGTACTTC.